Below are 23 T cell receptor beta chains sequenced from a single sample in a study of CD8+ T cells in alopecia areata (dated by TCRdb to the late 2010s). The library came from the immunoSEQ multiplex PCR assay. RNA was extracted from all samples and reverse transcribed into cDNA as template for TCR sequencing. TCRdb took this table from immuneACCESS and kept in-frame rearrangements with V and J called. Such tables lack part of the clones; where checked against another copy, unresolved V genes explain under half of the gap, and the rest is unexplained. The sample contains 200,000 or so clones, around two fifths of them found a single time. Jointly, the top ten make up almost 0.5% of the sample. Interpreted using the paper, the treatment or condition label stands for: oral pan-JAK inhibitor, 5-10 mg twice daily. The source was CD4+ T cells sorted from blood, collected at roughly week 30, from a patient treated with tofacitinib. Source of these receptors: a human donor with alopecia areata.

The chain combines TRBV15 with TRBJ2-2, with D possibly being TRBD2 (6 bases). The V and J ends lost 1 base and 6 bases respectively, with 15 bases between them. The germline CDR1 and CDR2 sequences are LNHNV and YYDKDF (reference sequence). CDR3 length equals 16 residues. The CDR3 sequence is CATSRVVGGTPGELFF. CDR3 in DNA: TGTGCCACCAGCAGAGTGGTGGGCGGGACCCCCGGGGAGCTGTTTTTT.

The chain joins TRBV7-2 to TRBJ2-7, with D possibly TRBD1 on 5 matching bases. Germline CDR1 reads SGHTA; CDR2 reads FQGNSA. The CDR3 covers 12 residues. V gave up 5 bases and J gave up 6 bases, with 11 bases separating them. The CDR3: CASSEQGFEQYF. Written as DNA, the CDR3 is TGTGCCAGCAGCGAGCAGGGATTCGAGCAGTACTTC.

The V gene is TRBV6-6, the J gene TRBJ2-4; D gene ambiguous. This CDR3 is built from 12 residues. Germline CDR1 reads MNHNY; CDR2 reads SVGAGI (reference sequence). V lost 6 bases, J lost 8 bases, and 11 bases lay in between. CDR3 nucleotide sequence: TGTGCCAGCAGAACATATGGTGACATTCAGTACTTC. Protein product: CASRTYGDIQYF.

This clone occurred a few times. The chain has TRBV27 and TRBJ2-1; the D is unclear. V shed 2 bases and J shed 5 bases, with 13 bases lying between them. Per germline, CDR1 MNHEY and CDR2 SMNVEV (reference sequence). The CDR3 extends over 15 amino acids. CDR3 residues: CASSLATAPHNEQFF. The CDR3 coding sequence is TGTGCCAGCAGTTTAGCAACCGCCCCCCACAATGAGCAGTTCTTC.

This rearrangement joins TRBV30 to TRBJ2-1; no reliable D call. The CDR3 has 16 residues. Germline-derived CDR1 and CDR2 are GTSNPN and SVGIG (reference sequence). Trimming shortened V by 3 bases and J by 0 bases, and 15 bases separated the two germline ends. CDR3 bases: TGTGCCTGGAGAGGCAAGGGTTCTAGCTCCTACAATGAGCAGTTCTTC. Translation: CAWRGKGSSSYNEQFF.

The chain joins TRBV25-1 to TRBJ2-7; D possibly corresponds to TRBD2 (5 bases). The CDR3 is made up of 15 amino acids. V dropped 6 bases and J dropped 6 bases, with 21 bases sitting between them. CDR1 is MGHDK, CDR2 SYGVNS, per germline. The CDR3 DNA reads TGTGCCAGCAGCCCCGCGCGGAGGCCCGCCGGCGAGCAGTACTTC. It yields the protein CASSPARRPAGEQYF.

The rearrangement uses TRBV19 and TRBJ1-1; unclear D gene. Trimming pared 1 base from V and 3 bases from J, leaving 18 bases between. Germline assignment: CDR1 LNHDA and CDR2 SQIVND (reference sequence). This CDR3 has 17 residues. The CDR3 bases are TGTGCCAGTAGTATAGCCGTAGGTGCTCGGGCCCACACTGAAGCTTTCTTT. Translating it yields CASSIAVGARAHTEAFF.

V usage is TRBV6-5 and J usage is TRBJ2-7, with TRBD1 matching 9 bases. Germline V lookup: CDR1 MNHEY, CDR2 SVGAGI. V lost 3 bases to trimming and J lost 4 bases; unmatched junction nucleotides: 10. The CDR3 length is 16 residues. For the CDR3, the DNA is TGTGCCAGCAGTTATTCGGCGACAGGGGGTGGTTACGAGCAGTACTTC. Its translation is CASSYSATGGGYEQYF.

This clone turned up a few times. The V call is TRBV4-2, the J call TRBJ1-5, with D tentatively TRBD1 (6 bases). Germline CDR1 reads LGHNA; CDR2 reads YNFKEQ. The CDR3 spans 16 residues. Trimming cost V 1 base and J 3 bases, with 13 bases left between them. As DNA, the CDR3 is TGTGCCAGCAGCCAAGGATCGAGACAGGTCAATCAGCCCCAGCATTTT. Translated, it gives CASSQGSRQVNQPQHF.

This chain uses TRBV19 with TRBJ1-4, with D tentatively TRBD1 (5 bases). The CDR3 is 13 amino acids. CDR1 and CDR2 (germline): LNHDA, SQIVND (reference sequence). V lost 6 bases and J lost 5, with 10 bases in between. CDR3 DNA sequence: TGTGCCAGTAGCAGGGACTGGAATGAAAAACTGTTTTTT. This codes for CASSRDWNEKLFF.

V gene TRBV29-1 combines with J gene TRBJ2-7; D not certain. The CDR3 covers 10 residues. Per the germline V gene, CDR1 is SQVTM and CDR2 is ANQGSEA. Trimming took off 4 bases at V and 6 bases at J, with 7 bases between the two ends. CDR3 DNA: TGCAGCGTTGGAGGCCCCGAGCAGTACTTC. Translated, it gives CSVGGPEQYF.

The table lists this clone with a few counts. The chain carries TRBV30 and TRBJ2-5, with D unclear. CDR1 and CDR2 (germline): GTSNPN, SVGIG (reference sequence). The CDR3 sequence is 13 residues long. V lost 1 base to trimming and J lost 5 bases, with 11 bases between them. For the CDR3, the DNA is TGTGCCTGGAGTGCGGCTAGTGCTGAGACCCAGTACTTC. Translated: CAWSAASAETQYF.

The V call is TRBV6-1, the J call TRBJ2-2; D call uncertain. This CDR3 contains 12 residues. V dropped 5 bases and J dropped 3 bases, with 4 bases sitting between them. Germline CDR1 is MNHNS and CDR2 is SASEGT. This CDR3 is CASSKYTGELFF. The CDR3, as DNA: TGTGCCAGCAGTAAATACACCGGGGAGCTGTTTTTT.

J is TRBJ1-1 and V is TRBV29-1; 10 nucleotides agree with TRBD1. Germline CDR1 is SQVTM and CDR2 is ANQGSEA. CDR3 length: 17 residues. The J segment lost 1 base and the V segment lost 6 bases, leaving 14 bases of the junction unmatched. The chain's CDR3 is CSVATPGTGAENTEAFF. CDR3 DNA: TGCAGCGTCGCCACTCCCGGGACAGGGGCTGAGAACACTGAAGCTTTCTTT.

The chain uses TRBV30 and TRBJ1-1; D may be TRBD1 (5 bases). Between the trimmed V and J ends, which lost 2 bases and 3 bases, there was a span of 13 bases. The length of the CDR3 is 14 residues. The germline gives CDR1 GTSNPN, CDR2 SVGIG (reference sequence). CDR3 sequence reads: CAWSFGAGYTEAFF. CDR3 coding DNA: TGTGCCTGGAGTTTCGGGGCGGGGTACACTGAAGCTTTCTTT.

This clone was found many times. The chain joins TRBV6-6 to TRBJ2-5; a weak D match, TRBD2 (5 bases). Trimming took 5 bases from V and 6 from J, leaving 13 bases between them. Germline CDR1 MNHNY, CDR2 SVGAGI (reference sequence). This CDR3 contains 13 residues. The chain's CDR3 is CASSVKGGQTQYF. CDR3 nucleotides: TGTGCCAGCAGTGTCAAGGGCGGGCAGACCCAGTACTTC.

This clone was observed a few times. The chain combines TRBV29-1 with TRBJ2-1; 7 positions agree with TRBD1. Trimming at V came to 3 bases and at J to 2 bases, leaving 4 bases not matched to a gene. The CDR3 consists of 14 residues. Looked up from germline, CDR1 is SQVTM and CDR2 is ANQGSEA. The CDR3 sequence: CSVDRQGAYNEQFF. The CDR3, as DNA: TGCAGCGTTGATCGTCAGGGGGCCTACAATGAGCAGTTCTTC.

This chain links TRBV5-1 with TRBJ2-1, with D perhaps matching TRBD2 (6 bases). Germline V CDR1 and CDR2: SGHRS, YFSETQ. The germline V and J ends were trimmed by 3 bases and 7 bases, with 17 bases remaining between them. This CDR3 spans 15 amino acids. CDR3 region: CASSSAGSNGNEQFF. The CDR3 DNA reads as TGCGCCAGCAGCTCGGCGGGATCTAATGGGAATGAGCAGTTCTTC.

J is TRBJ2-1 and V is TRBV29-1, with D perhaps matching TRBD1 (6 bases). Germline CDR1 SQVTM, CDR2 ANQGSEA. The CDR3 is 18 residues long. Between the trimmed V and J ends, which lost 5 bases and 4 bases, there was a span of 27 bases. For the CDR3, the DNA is TGCAGCGTTCGGCTGAGGGCACACGGGTCTAGGGGGTACAATGAGCAGTTCTTC. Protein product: CSVRLRAHGSRGYNEQFF.

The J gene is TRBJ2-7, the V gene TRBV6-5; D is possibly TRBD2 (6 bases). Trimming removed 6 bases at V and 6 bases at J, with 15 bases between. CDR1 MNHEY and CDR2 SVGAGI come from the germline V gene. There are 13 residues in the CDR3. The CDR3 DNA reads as TGTGCCAGCAGAAGGGACTCAAAGGGCGAGCAGTACTTC. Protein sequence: CASRRDSKGEQYF.

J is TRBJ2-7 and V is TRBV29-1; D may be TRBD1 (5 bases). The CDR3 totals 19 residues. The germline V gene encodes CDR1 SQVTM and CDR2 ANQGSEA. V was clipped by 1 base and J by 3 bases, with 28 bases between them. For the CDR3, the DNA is TGCAGCGTTGAAGCTCAATATGACAGCGAAACGCTTTTGGTCTACGAGCAGTACTTC. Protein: CSVEAQYDSETLLVYEQYF.

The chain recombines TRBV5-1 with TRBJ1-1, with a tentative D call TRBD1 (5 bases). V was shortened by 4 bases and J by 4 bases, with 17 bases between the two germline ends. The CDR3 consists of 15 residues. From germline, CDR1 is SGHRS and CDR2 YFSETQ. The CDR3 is CASSPRGMMGTEAFF. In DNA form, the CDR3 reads TGCGCCAGCAGCCCGAGGGGCATGATGGGCACTGAAGCTTTCTTT. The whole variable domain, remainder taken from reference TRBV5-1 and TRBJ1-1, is KAGVTQTPRYLIKTRGQQVTLSCSPISGHRSVSWYQQTPGQGLQFLFEYFSETQRNKGNFPGRFSGRQFSNSRSEMNVSTLELGDSALYLCASSPRGMMGTEAFFGQGTRLTVV.

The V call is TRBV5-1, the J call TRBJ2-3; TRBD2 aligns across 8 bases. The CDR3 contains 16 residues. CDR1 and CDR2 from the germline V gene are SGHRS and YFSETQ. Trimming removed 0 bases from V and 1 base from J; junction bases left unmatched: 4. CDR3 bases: TGCGCCAGCAGCTTGGGCAGCGGGGGTGGCACAGATACGCAGTATTTT. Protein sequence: CASSLGSGGGTDTQYF.